This T cell receptor beta chain was identified in a study of blood T cell repertoires in COVID-19. Background on the study: Sample material is recorded as cDNA or gDNA derived from T cells, B-cell-depleted T cells, or PBMCs.

In the original processing: Amplification from reference gene primers served as the basis for estimated nucleated cell counts. Method: immunoSEQ multiplex PCR; TCRdb's copy keeps in-frame clones and lacks some. That table supplies the V and J calls and clone size; D and trimming were determined from the DNA. The sample lists approximately 77,000 clones, about nine tenths occurring once. CDR1 is SGDLS, CDR2 YYNGEE, per germline. The CDR3 is 16 residues long. Trimming cost V 1 base and J 0 bases, with 11 bases left between them. Sequenced: peripheral blood. The sequence was collected from a man between 25 and 39 years old with acute or convalescent COVID-19. The gene calls are TRBV9 and TRBJ1-3; D uncertain. The CDR3 loop is CASSVYGRSSGNTIYF. CDR3 DNA sequence: TGTGCCAGCAGCGTATACGGGAGGTCCTCTGGAAACACCATATATTTT.